This T cell receptor (beta chain) is from a study of chemoradiotherapy in HPV16-positive cancers. Study as a whole: Functional T-cell assays on a couple of HPV16-positive patients' cells defined candidate HPV-specific clones and common TCR motifs.

Samples were taken several times over chemoradiotherapy. As to this clone: Its specificity is not known.

V was cut by 5 bases and J by 5 bases, with 3 bases left in between. CDR1 and CDR2 (germline): SGHTA, FQGNSA. The CDR3 length is 11 residues. Whole-study results and caveats: Non-HPV-specific T cells did not expand in tumors during treatment, whereas candidate HPV-specific clones and E7-related motifs did.

Method: immunoSEQ multiplex PCR; TCRdb's copy keeps in-frame clones and lacks some. The sample lists about 15,000 clones, more than 70% occurring once. Sample: tumor tissue, taken from a patient who underwent chemoradiotherapy. V usage is TRBV7-2 and J usage is TRBJ1-4; D is unclear. This TCR was sampled from a human donor with HPV-associated anogenital cancer. The CDR3 spells CASSKNEKLFF. CDR3 bases: TGTGCCAGCAGCAAGAATGAAAAACTGTTTTTT.